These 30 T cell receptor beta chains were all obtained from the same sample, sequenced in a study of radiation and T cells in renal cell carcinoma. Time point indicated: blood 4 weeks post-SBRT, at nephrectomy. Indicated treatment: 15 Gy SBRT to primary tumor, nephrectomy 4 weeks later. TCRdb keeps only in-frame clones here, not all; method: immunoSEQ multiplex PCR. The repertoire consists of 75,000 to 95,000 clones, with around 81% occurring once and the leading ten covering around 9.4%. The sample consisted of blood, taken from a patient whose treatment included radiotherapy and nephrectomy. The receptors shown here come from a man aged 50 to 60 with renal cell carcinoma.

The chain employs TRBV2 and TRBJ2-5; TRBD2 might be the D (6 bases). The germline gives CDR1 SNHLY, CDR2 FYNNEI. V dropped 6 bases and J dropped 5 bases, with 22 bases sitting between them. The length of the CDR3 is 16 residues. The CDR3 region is CASSSTHWGVVETQYF. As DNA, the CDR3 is TGTGCCAGCAGCTCAACGCACTGGGGGGTAGTGGAGACCCAGTACTTC. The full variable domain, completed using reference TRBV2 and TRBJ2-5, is EPEVTQTPSHQVTQMGQEVILRCVPISNHLYFYWYRQILGQKVEFLVSFYNNEISEKSEIFDDQFSVERPDGSNFTLKIRSTKLEDSAMYFCASSSTHWGVVETQYFGPGTRLLVL.

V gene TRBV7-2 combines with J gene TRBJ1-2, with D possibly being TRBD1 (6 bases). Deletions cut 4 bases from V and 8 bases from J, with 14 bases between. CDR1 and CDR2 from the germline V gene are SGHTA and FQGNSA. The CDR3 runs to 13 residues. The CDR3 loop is CASSSQGDQGYTF. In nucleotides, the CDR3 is TGTGCCAGCAGCTCACAGGGAGACCAAGGCTACACCTTC.

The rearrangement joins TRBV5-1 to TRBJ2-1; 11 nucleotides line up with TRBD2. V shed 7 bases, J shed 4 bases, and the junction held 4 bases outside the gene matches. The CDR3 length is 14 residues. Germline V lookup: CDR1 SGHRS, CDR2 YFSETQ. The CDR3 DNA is TGCGCCAGCTTCACTAGCGGGAGTTACAATGAGCAGTTCTTC. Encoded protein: CASFTSGSYNEQFF. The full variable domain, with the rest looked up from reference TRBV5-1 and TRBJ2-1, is KAGVTQTPRYLIKTRGQQVTLSCSPISGHRSVSWYQQTPGQGLQFLFEYFSETQRNKGNFPGRFSGRQFSNSRSEMNVSTLELGDSALYLCASFTSGSYNEQFFGPGTRLTVL.

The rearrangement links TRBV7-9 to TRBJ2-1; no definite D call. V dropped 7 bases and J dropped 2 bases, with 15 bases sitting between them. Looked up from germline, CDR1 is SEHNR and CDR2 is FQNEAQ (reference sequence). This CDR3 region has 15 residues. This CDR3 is CASTSFPQTYNEQFF. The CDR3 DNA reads TGTGCCAGCACCTCATTTCCACAGACCTACAATGAGCAGTTCTTC.

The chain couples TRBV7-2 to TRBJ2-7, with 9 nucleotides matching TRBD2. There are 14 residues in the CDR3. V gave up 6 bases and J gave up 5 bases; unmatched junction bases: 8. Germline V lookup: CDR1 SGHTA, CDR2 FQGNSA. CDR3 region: CASRHSGGGNEQYF. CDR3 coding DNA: TGTGCCAGCAGACATAGCGGGGGAGGTAACGAGCAGTACTTC.

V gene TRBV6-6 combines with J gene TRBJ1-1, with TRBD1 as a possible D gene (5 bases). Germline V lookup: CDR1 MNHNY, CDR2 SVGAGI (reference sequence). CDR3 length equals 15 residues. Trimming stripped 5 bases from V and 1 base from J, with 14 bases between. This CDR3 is CASSRIRDGNTEAFF. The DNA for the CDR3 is TGTGCCAGCAGTCGAATCCGGGACGGGAACACTGAAGCTTTCTTT.

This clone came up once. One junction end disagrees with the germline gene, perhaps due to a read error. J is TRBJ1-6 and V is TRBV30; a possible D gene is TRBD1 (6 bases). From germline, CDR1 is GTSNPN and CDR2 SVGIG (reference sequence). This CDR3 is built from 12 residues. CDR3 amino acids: CAWSVTGAPLHF. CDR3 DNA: TGTGCCTGGAGTGTAACGGGGGCACCTCTCCACTTT. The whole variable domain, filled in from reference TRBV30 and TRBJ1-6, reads SQTIHQWPATLVQPVGSPLSLECTVEGTSNPNLYWYRQAAGRGLQLLFYSVGIGQISSEVPQNLSASRPQDRQFILSSKKLLLSDSGFYLCAWSVTGAPLHFGNGTRLTVT.

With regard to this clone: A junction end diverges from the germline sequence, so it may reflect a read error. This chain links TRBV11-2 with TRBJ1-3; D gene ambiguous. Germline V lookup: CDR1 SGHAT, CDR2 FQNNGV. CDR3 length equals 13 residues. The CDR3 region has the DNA TGTGCCAGCAGCCTAGAGGTCCGAAACACCATATATTTT. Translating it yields CASSLEVRNTIYF. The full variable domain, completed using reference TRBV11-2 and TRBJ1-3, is EAGVAQSPRYKIIEKRQSVAFWCNPISGHATLYWYQQILGQGPKLLIQFQNNGVVDDSQLPKDRFSAERLKGVDSTLKIQPAKLEDSAVYLCASSLEVRNTIYFGEGSWLTVV.

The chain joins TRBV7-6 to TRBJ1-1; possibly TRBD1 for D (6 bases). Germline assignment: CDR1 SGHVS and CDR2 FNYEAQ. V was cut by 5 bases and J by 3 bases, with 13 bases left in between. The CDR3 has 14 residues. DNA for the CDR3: TGTGCCAGCAGCCCACAGGGTATGGACACTGAAGCTTTCTTT. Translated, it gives CASSPQGMDTEAFF.

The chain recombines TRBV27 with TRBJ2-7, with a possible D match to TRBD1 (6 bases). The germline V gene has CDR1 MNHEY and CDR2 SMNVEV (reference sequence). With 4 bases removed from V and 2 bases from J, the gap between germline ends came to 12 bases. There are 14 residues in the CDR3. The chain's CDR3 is CASSSLRGTYEQYF. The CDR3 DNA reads TGTGCCAGCAGTTCATTGAGGGGGACCTACGAGCAGTACTTC.

CDR3 DNA: TGCGCCAGCAGCAAAGCCGACCCCTCTGACGCTGAAGCTTTCTTT. Encoded protein: CASSKADPSDAEAFF. The rearrangement joins TRBV5-1 to TRBJ1-1; no clear D gene. CDR3 length equals 15 residues. Germline V gives CDR1 SGHRS, CDR2 YFSETQ. With 4 bases removed from V and 6 bases from J, the gap between germline ends came to 19 bases.

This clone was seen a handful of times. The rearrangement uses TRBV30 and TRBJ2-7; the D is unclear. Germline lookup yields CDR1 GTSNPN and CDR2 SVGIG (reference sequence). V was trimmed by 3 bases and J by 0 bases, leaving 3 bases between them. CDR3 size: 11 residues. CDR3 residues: CAWSSSYEQYF. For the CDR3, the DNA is TGTGCCTGGAGCAGCTCCTACGAGCAGTACTTC.

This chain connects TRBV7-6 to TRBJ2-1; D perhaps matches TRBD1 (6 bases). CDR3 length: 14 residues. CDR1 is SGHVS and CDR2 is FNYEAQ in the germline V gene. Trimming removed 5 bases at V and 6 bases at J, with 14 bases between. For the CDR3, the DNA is TGTGCCAGCAGCCCCCCAGACAGGATCAATGAGCAGTTCTTC. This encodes CASSPPDRINEQFF.

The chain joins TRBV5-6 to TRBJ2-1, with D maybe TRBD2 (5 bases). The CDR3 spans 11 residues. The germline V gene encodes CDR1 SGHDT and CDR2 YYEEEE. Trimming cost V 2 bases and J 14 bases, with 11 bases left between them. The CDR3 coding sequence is TGTGCCAGCAGCTTCTCCAAGGGAGAGTTCTTC. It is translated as CASSFSKGEFF.

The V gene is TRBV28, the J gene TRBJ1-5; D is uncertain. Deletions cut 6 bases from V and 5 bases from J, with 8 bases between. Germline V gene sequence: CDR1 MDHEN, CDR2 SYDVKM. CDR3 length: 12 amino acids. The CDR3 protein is CASSLRYQPQHF. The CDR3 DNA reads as TGTGCCAGCAGCTTGAGATATCAGCCCCAGCATTTT. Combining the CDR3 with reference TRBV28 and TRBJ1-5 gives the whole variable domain DVKVTQSSRYLVKRTGEKVFLECVQDMDHENMFWYRQDPGLGLRLIYFSYDVKMKEKGDIPEGYSVSREKKERFSLILESASTNQTSMYLCASSLRYQPQHFGDGTRLSIL.

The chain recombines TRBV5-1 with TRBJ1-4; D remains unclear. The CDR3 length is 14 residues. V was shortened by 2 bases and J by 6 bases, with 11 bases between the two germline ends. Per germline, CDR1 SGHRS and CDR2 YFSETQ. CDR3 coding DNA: TGCGCCAGCAGCTTATACGCCCTGGATGAAAAACTGTTTTTT. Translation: CASSLYALDEKLFF.

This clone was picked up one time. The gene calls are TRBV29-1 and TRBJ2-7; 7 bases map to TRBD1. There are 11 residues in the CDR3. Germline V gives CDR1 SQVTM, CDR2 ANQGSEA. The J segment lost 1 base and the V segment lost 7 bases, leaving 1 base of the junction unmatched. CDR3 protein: CSATGSYEQYF. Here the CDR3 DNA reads TGCAGCGCGACAGGGTCCTACGAGCAGTACTTC.

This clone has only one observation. The CDR3 DNA is TGTGCCAGCAGCTCCAGCGGGGGCCAAGAGACCCAGTACTTC. This encodes CASSSSGGQETQYF. V is TRBV5-4 and J is TRBJ2-5, with TRBD2 matching over 8 bases. Unmatched junction bases numbered 2, after V lost 3 bases and J lost 1 base. There are 14 residues in the CDR3. Germline CDR1 is SGHNT and CDR2 is YYREEE (reference sequence).

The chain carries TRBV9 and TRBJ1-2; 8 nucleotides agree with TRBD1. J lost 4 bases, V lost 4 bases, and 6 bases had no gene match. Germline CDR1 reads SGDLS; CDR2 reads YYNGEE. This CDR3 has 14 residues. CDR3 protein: CASSFHRGSYGYTF. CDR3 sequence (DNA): TGTGCCAGCAGCTTTCACAGGGGGAGCTATGGCTACACCTTC.

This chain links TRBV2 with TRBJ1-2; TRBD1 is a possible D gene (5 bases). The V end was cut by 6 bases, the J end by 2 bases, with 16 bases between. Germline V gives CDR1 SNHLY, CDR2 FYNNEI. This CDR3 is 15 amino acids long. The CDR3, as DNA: TGTGCCAGCAGACCCATCACGGGACGGAACTATGGCTACACCTTC. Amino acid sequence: CASRPITGRNYGYTF.

The DNA for the CDR3 is TGCAGTGCCCGGAGTCAAGAGACCCAGTACTTC. It specifies CSARSQETQYF. This chain connects TRBV20-1 to TRBJ2-5; no reliable D call. CDR1 is DFQATT, CDR2 SNEGSKA, per germline (reference sequence). Trimming shortened V by 6 bases and J by 2 bases, and 7 bases separated the two germline ends. The length of the CDR3 is 11 residues.

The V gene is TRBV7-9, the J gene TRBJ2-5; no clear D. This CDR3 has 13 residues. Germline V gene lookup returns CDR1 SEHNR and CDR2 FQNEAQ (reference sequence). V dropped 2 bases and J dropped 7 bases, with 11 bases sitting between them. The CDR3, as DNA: TGTGCCAGCAGCTTATCCGATCGTTTGACCCAGTACTTC. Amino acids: CASSLSDRLTQYF.

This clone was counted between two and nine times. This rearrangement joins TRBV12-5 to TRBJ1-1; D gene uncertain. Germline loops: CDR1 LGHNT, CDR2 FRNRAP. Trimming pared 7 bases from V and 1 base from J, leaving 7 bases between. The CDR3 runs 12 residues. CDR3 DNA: TGTGCTAGTGCGAGGCAGAACACTGAAGCTTTCTTT. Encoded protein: CASARQNTEAFF.

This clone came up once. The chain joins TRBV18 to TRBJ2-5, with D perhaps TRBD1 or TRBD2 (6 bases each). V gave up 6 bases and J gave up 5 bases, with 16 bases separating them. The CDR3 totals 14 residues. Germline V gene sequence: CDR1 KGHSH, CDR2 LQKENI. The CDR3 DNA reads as TGTGCCAGCTCCCCTGAGGGGGGCACGGAGACCCAGTACTTC. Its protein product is CASSPEGGTETQYF.

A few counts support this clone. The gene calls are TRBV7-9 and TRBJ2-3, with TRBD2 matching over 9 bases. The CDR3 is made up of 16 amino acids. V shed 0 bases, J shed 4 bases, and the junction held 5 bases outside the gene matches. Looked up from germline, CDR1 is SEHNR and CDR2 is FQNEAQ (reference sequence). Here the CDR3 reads CASSLAGGLAPDTQYF. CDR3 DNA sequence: TGTGCCAGCAGCTTAGCGGGGGGACTAGCTCCAGATACGCAGTATTTT.

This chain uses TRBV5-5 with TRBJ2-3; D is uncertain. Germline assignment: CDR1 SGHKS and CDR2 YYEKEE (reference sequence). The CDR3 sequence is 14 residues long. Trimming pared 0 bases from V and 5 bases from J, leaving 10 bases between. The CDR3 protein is CASSLASGEDTQYF. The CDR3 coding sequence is TGTGCCAGCAGCTTGGCCTCTGGTGAAGATACGCAGTATTTT. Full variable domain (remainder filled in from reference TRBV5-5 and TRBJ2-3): DAGVTQSPTHLIKTRGQQVTLRCSPISGHKSVSWYQQVLGQGPQFIFQYYEKEERGRGNFPDRFSARQFPNYSSELNVNALLLGDSALYLCASSLASGEDTQYFGPGTRLTVL.

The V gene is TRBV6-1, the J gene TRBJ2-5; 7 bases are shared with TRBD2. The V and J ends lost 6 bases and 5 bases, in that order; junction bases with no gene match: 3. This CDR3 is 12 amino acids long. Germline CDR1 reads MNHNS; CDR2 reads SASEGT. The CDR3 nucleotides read TGTGCCAGCAGGACTAGCTGGGAGACCCAGTACTTC. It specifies CASRTSWETQYF.

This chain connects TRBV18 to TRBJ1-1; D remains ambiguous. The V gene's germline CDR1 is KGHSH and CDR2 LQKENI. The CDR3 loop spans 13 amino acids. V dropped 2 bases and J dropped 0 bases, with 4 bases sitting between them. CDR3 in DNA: TGTGCCAGCTCACCAACAGTGAACACTGAAGCTTTCTTT. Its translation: CASSPTVNTEAFF.

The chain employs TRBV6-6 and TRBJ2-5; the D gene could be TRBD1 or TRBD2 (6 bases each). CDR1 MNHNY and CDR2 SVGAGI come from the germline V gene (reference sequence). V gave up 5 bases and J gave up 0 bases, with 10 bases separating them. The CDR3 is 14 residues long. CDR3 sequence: CASSIGGYQETQYF. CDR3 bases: TGTGCCAGCAGTATAGGGGGGTACCAAGAGACCCAGTACTTC.

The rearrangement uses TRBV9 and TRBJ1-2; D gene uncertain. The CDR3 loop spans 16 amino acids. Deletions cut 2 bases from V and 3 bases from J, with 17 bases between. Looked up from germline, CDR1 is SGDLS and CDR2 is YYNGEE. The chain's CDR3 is CASSVLPREPHYGYTF. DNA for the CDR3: TGTGCCAGCAGCGTTTTGCCCCGGGAGCCGCACTATGGCTACACCTTC.